The 20 T cell receptor beta chains below all came from one sample that was sequenced in a study of T cells in Graves' hyperthyroidism and ophthalmopathy. Amplification of TCR beta CDR3 regions used RNA as the template. Using the HTBI primer set, a first-round RT-PCR was run on the TCR CDR3. A single record per CDR3 protein comes from TCRdb applying MiXCR to the multiplex PCR reads. The table includes hundreds of thousands of distinct CDR3 sequences, more than 15% detected once. The material sequenced was blood. The origin of the receptors is a woman under 30 with Graves' hyperthyroidism.

Ten or more counts support this clonotype. This chain connects TRBV20-1 to TRBJ2-1; D ambiguous. V lost 2 bases and J 7 bases, leaving 15 bases between the germline ends. The germline V gene encodes CDR1 DFQATT and CDR2 SNEGSKA (reference sequence). This CDR3 has 14 amino acids. CDR3: CSARIPGLRNEQFF. The CDR3 DNA reads TGCAGTGCTAGAATACCTGGTCTTCGGAATGAGCAGTTCTTC.

The J gene is TRBJ2-1, the V gene TRBV27; tentatively, D is TRBD1 (5 bases). The CDR3 length is 14 residues. Looked up from germline, CDR1 is MNHEY and CDR2 is SMNVEV (reference sequence). V gave up 7 bases and J gave up 3 bases, with 13 bases separating them. The CDR3 DNA sequence: TGTGCCAGCACCGTGCAGGGTTTCTACAATGAGCAGTTCTTC. The encoded protein is CASTVQGFYNEQFF.

This clonotype was seen repeatedly, ten times or more. The chain has TRBV3-1 and TRBJ2-1; no firm D call. The CDR3 is 15 amino acids. Trimming left V 5 bases short and J 2 bases short, with 13 bases between. Germline values: CDR1 LGHDT, CDR2 YNNKEL (reference sequence). Here the CDR3 reads CASSFDPAPYNEQFF. CDR3 in DNA: TGTGCCAGCAGCTTTGACCCCGCGCCCTACAATGAGCAGTTCTTC.

The table lists this clonotype with many counts. The CDR3 DNA reads TGCAGTGCTGGGGACAGGTACAACTACGAGCAGTACTTC. Encoded protein: CSAGDRYNYEQYF. The chain is built from TRBV20-1 and TRBJ2-7; 8 positions match TRBD1. This CDR3 has 13 amino acids. Germline V gene data show CDR1 as DFQATT and CDR2 as SNEGSKA (reference sequence). Trimming removed 5 bases from V and 3 bases from J; junction bases left unmatched: 6.

This clonotype was observed at least ten times. The chain couples TRBV3-1 to TRBJ2-1; TRBD2 matches 9 bases. The V and J ends lost 8 bases and 15 bases, in that order; junction bases with no gene match: 14. Germline CDR1 and CDR2: LGHDT and YNNKEL (reference sequence). The CDR3 is 13 residues long. CDR3 nucleotides: TGTGCCAGCGAGAAGCGGGGGGCGCGACGTCTGTTCTTC. Its translation: CASEKRGARRLFF.

This chain connects TRBV28 to TRBJ2-1; D ambiguous. V was clipped by 6 bases and J by 12 bases, with 12 bases between them. CDR1 is MDHEN, CDR2 SYDVKM, per germline. The length of the CDR3 is 11 residues. The CDR3 region has the DNA TGTGCCAGCAGGAACTACGCGACGCAGTTCTTC. Translated: CASRNYATQFF.

In this sample, this clonotype turned up many times. V and J are TRBV6-1 and TRBJ1-5; 10 bases are shared with TRBD1. The germline V gene encodes CDR1 MNHNS and CDR2 SASEGT. Trimming cost V 4 bases and J 6 bases; bases outside gene matches: 9. The CDR3 spans 16 residues. CDR3: CASSGGTGDGIQPQHF. CDR3 DNA sequence: TGTGCCAGCAGTGGCGGGACAGGGGATGGCATTCAGCCCCAGCATTTT.

This clonotype was seen repeatedly, ten times or more. The chain couples TRBV19 to TRBJ1-4; a possible D gene is TRBD1 (5 bases). The V end was cut by 5 bases, the J end by 3 bases, with 10 bases between. Per germline, CDR1 LNHDA and CDR2 SQIVND (reference sequence). The CDR3 extends over 14 amino acids. This chain's CDR3 is CASSWGTANEKLFF. The CDR3 DNA follows: TGTGCCAGTAGTTGGGGCACGGCTAATGAAAAACTGTTTTTT.

The table lists this clonotype with many counts. The rearrangement uses TRBV28 and TRBJ2-7, with 7 bases fitting TRBD1. The germline gives CDR1 MDHEN, CDR2 SYDVKM. V lost 7 bases, J lost 2 bases, and 8 bases stayed unmatched. The CDR3 is 14 amino acids. The DNA for the CDR3 is TGTGCCAGCACCAAGACAGGGCGACCCTACGAGCAGTACTTC. The encoded protein is CASTKTGRPYEQYF. The complete variable domain, with remaining parts taken from reference TRBV28 and TRBJ2-7, reads DVKVTQSSRYLVKRTGEKVFLECVQDMDHENMFWYRQDPGLGLRLIYFSYDVKMKEKGDIPEGYSVSREKKERFSLILESASTNQTSMYLCASTKTGRPYEQYFGPGTRLTVT.

Ten or more counts support this clonotype. J is TRBJ2-5 and V is TRBV12-3 or TRBV12-4; D might be TRBD1 or TRBD2, each matching 5 bases. This CDR3 contains 14 residues. Trimming cost V 3 bases and J 6 bases, with 14 bases left between them. CDR3 amino acids: CASSLTSPGQTQYF. The CDR3 DNA is TGTGCCAGCAGTTTGACATCACCGGGACAGACCCAGTACTTC.

CDR3 nucleotide sequence: TGTGCCAGCAAGCCCGGAAACAGAAATTTCTATGGCTACACCTTC. Protein product: CASKPGNRNFYGYTF. The chain is built from TRBV12-3 or TRBV12-4 and TRBJ1-2; no definite D call. V dropped 7 bases and J dropped 4 bases, with 19 bases sitting between them. CDR3 length equals 15 residues.

The rearrangement uses TRBV29-1 and TRBJ1-1; weak D call: TRBD1 (6 bases). The V end lost 8 bases, the J end lost 5 bases, and 15 bases lay between the germline ends. The CDR3 has 12 amino acids. Per germline, CDR1 SQVTM and CDR2 ANQGSEA. DNA of the CDR3: TGCAGCATCTTAGGGGGGGGGACTGAAGCTTTCTTT. It yields the protein CSILGGGTEAFF. Full variable domain (outside the CDR3, taken from reference TRBV29-1 and TRBJ1-1): SAVISQKPSRDICQRGTSLTIQCQVDSQVTMMFWYRQQPGQSLTLIATANQGSEATYESGFVIDKFPISRPNLTFSTLTVSNMSPEDSSIYLCSILGGGTEAFFGQGTRLTVV.

The genes are TRBV20-1 and TRBJ1-5; D gene uncertain. The V gene's germline CDR1 is DFQATT and CDR2 SNEGSKA (reference sequence). This CDR3 region has 14 residues. The germline V and J ends were trimmed by 0 bases and 5 bases, with 11 bases remaining between them. The DNA for the CDR3 is TGCAGTGCTAGAGAGAACGGTTTAGATCAGCCCCAGCATTTT. This sequence encodes CSARENGLDQPQHF.

This clonotype was picked up many times. CDR3 sequence: CASSFRDRYSGYTF. CDR3 nucleotides: TGTGCCAGCAGTTTCCGGGACAGGTACTCTGGCTACACCTTC. This rearrangement joins TRBV28 to TRBJ1-2; 8 bases are a match to TRBD1. With V trimmed by 3 bases and J by 7 bases, 7 bases remained unmatched. The CDR3 spans 14 residues. Germline V gene sequence: CDR1 MDHEN, CDR2 SYDVKM.

In nucleotides, the CDR3 is TGTGCCAGCAGTTCCCGGTTGGCCATATATTTT. It specifies CASSSRLAIYF. This chain links TRBV12-3 or TRBV12-4 with TRBJ1-3; D ambiguous. Trimming left V 4 bases short and J 11 bases short, with 9 bases between. The CDR3 consists of 11 residues.

This clonotype was picked up many times. This chain connects TRBV7-9 to TRBJ2-1; 7 positions agree with TRBD2. J was trimmed by 6 bases and V by 1 base; bases with no gene match: 6. The CDR3 covers 15 residues. The V gene's germline CDR1 is SEHNR and CDR2 FQNEAQ (reference sequence). The CDR3 protein is CASSLVGLAVNEQFF. Written as DNA, the CDR3 is TGTGCCAGCAGCTTAGTAGGGCTAGCGGTCAATGAGCAGTTCTTC.

This clonotype has at least ten counts. The rearrangement links TRBV19 to TRBJ1-5; 8 bases are a match to TRBD1. The CDR3 has 16 residues. Trimming removed 5 bases from V and 1 base from J; junction bases left unmatched: 7. Germline V CDR1 and CDR2: LNHDA, SQIVND (reference sequence). CDR3 sequence (DNA): TGTGCCAGTAGTCGACAGGGGTCTGGGAGCAATCAGCCCCAGCATTTT. It encodes CASSRQGSGSNQPQHF.

This clonotype was counted many times. The chain has TRBV2 and TRBJ1-6; a weak D match, TRBD1 (5 bases). Germline loops: CDR1 SNHLY, CDR2 FYNNEI. V was trimmed by 5 bases and J by 7 bases, leaving 12 bases between them. The CDR3 is 14 residues long. The DNA for the CDR3 is TGTGCCAGCAGTCTTCTCGGGGACAATTCACCCCTCCACTTT. The encoded protein is CASSLLGDNSPLHF.

This clonotype was recorded at least ten times. V usage is TRBV6-2 or TRBV6-3 and J usage is TRBJ1-5, with D possibly matching TRBD1 (5 bases). The V gene lost 5 bases and the J gene lost 7 bases, with 15 bases spanning the gap. The CDR3 consists of 14 residues. CDR1 and CDR2 (germline): MNHEY, SVGEGT. The CDR3 coding sequence is TGTGCCAGCAGTACTTATGACAGTTACCAGCCCCAGCATTTT. Protein sequence: CASSTYDSYQPQHF.

CDR3 in DNA: TGTGCTAGTGGTTTGGTACCTTCACCCCTCCACTTT. Translation: CASGLVPSPLHF. The genes are TRBV12-5 and TRBJ1-6; unclear D gene. V was clipped by 0 bases and J by 9 bases, with 3 bases between them. The CDR3 covers 12 residues. CDR1 is LGHNT and CDR2 is FRNRAP in the germline V gene. The full variable domain, completed using reference TRBV12-5 and TRBJ1-6, is DARVTQTPRHKVTEMGQEVTMRCQPILGHNTVFWYRQTMMQGLELLAYFRNRAPLDDSGMPKDRFSAEMPDATLATLKIQPSEPRDSAVYFCASGLVPSPLHFGNGTRLTVT.